This is a list of T cell receptor beta chains from one sample in a study of T cells in Graves' hyperthyroidism and ophthalmopathy. In TCRdb, the multiplex PCR reads were re-called with MiXCR into one record per CDR3 protein. Seen here are 450,000 to 700,000 distinct CDR3 sequences, about half observed once, and the top ten hold roughly 20%. The sequenced sample was peripheral blood or thyroid tissue (not recorded which). All receptors come from an adult woman with Graves' disease, either hyperthyroidism or ophthalmopathy (not recorded which). The CDR3 runs from the conserved cysteine through the conserved F or W. The order of the fields is V gene, CDR3 protein.

TRBV12-3/TRBV12-4 CASSLHGSRDEQYF
TRBV5-1 CASSLFAGDKLFF
TRBV7-8 CASRPRGAGVRELFF
TRBV2 CASSEEVGQPQHF
TRBV20-1 CSAIMGKGAQEPQHF
TRBV10-3 CAIREDPRPEAFF
TRBV6-4 CASSQAKAYTEAFF
TRBV7-3 CASSLLKWGEQFF
TRBV7-8 CASSLSPVQYF
TRBV25-1 CASSLPGPAHGYTF
TRBV14 CASSPGPYVETQYF